Given below is one TCR beta chain in context. Its specificity is not known. An equimolar mix of two oligonucleotides served as the beta constant-region primer for TRBC1 and TRBC2. Four rounds of PCR amplified the ligated cDNA using nested alpha and beta constant-region primers plus SP2. Ligation attached a single-stranded oligonucleotide with a 12-nucleotide UMI and the SP2 primer to the cDNA 3' end. TCRdb redid the calling of the UMI-ligation and nested PCR reads with MiXCR, one entry per CDR3 protein. The sample records over 90,000 distinct CDR3 sequences, around 11% being singletons. CMV status came from CD4+ T cell IFNgamma after overnight CMV lysate stimulation of fresh PBMCs. The data were obtained in a study of naive and memory T cell subsets. V lost 7 bases to trimming and J lost 1 base, with 17 bases between them. Germline V CDR1 and CDR2: MDHEN, SYDVKM. This CDR3 has 15 residues. Study-level findings and limits: From naive to CM, EM and EMRA, diversity decreased and Gini increased. There was no ground truth to check naive and memory subset results. A few larger clonotypes appeared in naive repertoires, especially CD8, possibly memory cells re-expressing CD45RA.

The chain has TRBV28 and TRBJ2-7, with D possibly matching TRBD2 (7 bases). The receptor's source is a human donor in good health. Sequenced: naive CD4+ T cells from blood. CDR3 in amino acids: CASNHRGGGSYEQYF. For the CDR3, the DNA is TGTGCCAGCAATCACCGAGGGGGGGGATCCTACGAGCAGTACTTC.